This record covers a single TCR beta chain. The CDR3 totals 11 residues. The source of the sample is a study of early T cells in non-severe SARS-CoV-2 infection. In the study overall: RNA in bulk from unsorted whole blood was sequenced, and chains were unpaired.

TCRdb reprocessed the 5' RACE reads with MiXCR, giving one entry per CDR3 protein. The data show roughly 65,000 distinct CDR3 sequences, more than 10% seen once. The chain links TRBV21-1 to TRBJ2-7. TRBV21-1 is labeled a pseudogene. Sequencing was carried out using whole blood. The TCR was taken from an adult who was a healthcare worker with PCR-confirmed SARS-CoV-2 infection or an uninfected control (not recorded which). The CDR3 sequence: CASSTTREQYF. The CDR3 DNA sequence: TGTGCCAGCAGCACTACTCGGGAGCAGTACTTC.